These T cell receptor beta chains were read from a single sample in a study of blood T cells in healthy people across ages. TCRdb processed the 5' RACE reads anew with MiXCR; each CDR3 protein has one entry. The repertoire has roughly 2 million distinct CDR3 sequences, roughly 50% of them found once; the top ten carry over 2%. The sample consisted of blood. These receptors all stem from a woman in her thirties or forties in good health. Both conserved end residues are part of each CDR3. Each record gives: D gene, J gene, CDR3 length, V gene, clone size, CDR3 DNA, CDR3 protein. A D gene is named only where the DNA matches it firmly. Some rows mark clone size as missing; the rest say once, few, many or name a class of expanded clone.

>TRBD1|TRBJ2-3|16|TRBV7-3|-
TGTGCCAGCAGCCCCTATCTGGGACAGTCCACAGATACGCAGTATTTT
CASSPYLGQSTDTQYF
>-|TRBJ1-5|16|TRBV6-2/TRBV6-3|-
TGTGCCAGCAGTTACCCCCCAGGGAGAGGGAATCAGCCCCAGCATTTT
CASSYPPGRGNQPQHF
>TRBD1|TRBJ1-1|15|TRBV5-1|-
TGCGCCAGCAGCCTACAGACAGGGTTAGGCACTGAAGCTTTCTTT
CASSLQTGLGTEAFF
>TRBD1|TRBJ2-1|15|TRBV20-1|few
TGCAGTGCTACGGACAGGGGGCGGGCGGGCAATGAGCAGTTCTTC
CSATDRGRAGNEQFF
>-|TRBJ1-4|13|TRBV6-2/TRBV6-3|-
TGTGCCAGTACAGGGTCAACTAATGAAAAACTGTTTTTT
CASTGSTNEKLFF
>TRBD1|TRBJ1-1|17|TRBV27|-
TGTGCCAGCAGTACCCGGGACAGGGGGCTTGCAGGACCTGAAGCTTTCTTT
CASSTRDRGLAGPEAFF
>-|TRBJ1-1|14|TRBV5-6|-
TGTGCCAGCAGCGCTGGCAGGGGACGGCTCGAAGCTTTCTTT
CASSAGRGRLEAFF
>-|TRBJ1-4|13|TRBV28|-
TGTGCCAGCAGTGTCGGCAGTAATGAAAAACTGTTTTTT
CASSVGSNEKLFF
>TRBD1|TRBJ2-3|16|TRBV27|-
TGTGCCAGCAGCGCCCAACAGGGGGCGGTAACAGATACGCAGTATTTT
CASSAQQGAVTDTQYF
>TRBD1|TRBJ1-2|16|TRBV7-2|-
TGTGCCAGCAGCTTCTACAATCGGGGACAGAATTATGGCTACACCTTC
CASSFYNRGQNYGYTF
>-|TRBJ1-5|16|TRBV4-3|-
TGCGCCAGCAGCCCCGCCTGGACGGACTACAATCAGCCCCAGCATTTT
CASSPAWTDYNQPQHF
>TRBD1|TRBJ2-3|14|TRBV20-1|few
TGCAGTGCTAGGACAGCGACAGGGTCAGATACGCAGTATTTT
CSARTATGSDTQYF
>-|TRBJ2-6|16|TRBV20-1|-
TGCAGTGCTAGACCGGGACAAACCTCTGGGGCCAACGTCCTGACTTTC
CSARPGQTSGANVLTF
>-|TRBJ1-1|14|TRBV25-1|once
TGTGCCACCAAGAAGACAGGCGGGAACACTGAAGCTTTCTTT
CATKKTGGNTEAFF
>-|TRBJ1-2|15|TRBV20-1|-
TGCAGTGCATCACCTGGGACGGCGAATAACTATGGCTACACCTTC
CSASPGTANNYGYTF
>-|TRBJ1-4|15|TRBV6-6|-
TGTGCCAGCAGTTACGGACAGACAACTAATGAAAAACTGTTTTTT
CASSYGQTTNEKLFF
>-|TRBJ2-3|11|TRBV24-1|-
TGTGCCACTAGGTATGGGGATACGCAGTATTTT
CATRYGDTQYF
>-|TRBJ2-1|16|TRBV3-1|few
TGTGCCAGCAGCCAAAGAAGAGCCGACTGGTACAATGAGCAGTTCTTC
CASSQRRADWYNEQFF
>-|TRBJ1-4|15|TRBV11-2|few
TGTGCCAGCAGCTTAGAAGCAGGGCGGAGTGAAAAACTGTTTTTT
CASSLEAGRSEKLFF
>TRBD2|TRBJ2-1|18|TRBV3-1|once
TGTGCCAGCAGCCAAGTACCGGGACTAGTGGGGGGGTCGGAGGAGCAGTTCTTC
CASSQVPGLVGGSEEQFF
>TRBD2|TRBJ2-3|14|TRBV3-1|-
TGTGCCACGACTAGCGGGGCCTACACAGATACGCAGTATTTT
CATTSGAYTDTQYF
>-|TRBJ2-5|14|TRBV7-2|few
TGTGCCAGCCGCACGACTAGGTTCCAAGAGACCCAGTACTTC
CASRTTRFQETQYF
>-|TRBJ2-2|20|TRBV7-9|-
TGTGCCAGCAGCCGACCAGCTACCGAAGGGAGTGCGCGGTACACCGGGGAGCTGTTTTTT
CASSRPATEGSARYTGELFF
>-|TRBJ1-2|13|TRBV7-2|few
TGTGCCAGCAGCTTAGGGAGTATCTATGGCTACACCTTC
CASSLGSIYGYTF
>TRBD2|TRBJ2-7|13|TRBV7-2|few
TGTGCCAGCAGACTAGCGGGGGCCCACGAGCAGTACTTC
CASRLAGAHEQYF
>-|TRBJ1-2|11|TRBV29-1|few
TGCAGCGGTCGACTAGGGGATGGCTACACCTTC
CSGRLGDGYTF
>TRBD2|TRBJ2-1|15|TRBV7-9|few
TGTGCCAGCAGCTCTACGGGACTAGCGGACAATGAGCAGTTCTTC
CASSSTGLADNEQFF
>-|TRBJ2-5|13|TRBV6-2/TRBV6-3|-
TGTGCCAGTAAACTAGCCTTACAAGAGACCCAGTACTTC
CASKLALQETQYF
>-|TRBJ2-7|16|TRBV4-3|few
TGCGCCAGCAGCCAAGAGGGGACCACTAGCTCCTACGAGCAGTACTTC
CASSQEGTTSSYEQYF
>TRBD2|TRBJ2-1|15|TRBV7-2|-
TGTGCCAGCAGCCCCCTTTTGCGGGGGAGCAATGAGCAGTTCTTC
CASSPLLRGSNEQFF
>-|TRBJ2-1|21|TRBV13|-
TGTGCCAGCAGCTTAAGGTGGGACTCCGAAGGGAGGAAGGGGGATTACAATGAGCAGTTCTTC
CASSLRWDSEGRKGDYNEQFF
>-|TRBJ1-4|13|TRBV12-3/TRBV12-4|few
TGTGCCAGCAAGGGGGCAACTAATGAAAAACTGTTTTTT
CASKGATNEKLFF
>-|TRBJ2-1|12|TRBV6-2/TRBV6-3|-
TGTGCCAGCGGGAACTCCTACAATGAGCAGTTCTTC
CASGNSYNEQFF
>TRBD2|TRBJ2-3|18|TRBV20-1|-
TGCAGTGCTAGAGGGGTTAGCGGGGGGACCTCTAGCACAGATACGCAGTATTTT
CSARGVSGGTSSTDTQYF
>-|TRBJ2-5|11|TRBV27|many
TGTGCCAGCCGCCACCAAGAGACCCAGTACTTC
CASRHQETQYF
>-|TRBJ2-2|17|TRBV5-1|-
TGCGCCAGCAGCTTGCAACAGGGCCGGACGGGCACCGGGGAGCTGTTTTTT
CASSLQQGRTGTGELFF
>-|TRBJ2-3|12|TRBV20-1|few
TGCAGTGCCTTCAGACTGGAGGATACGCAGTATTTT
CSAFRLEDTQYF
>TRBD1|TRBJ2-5|15|TRBV4-2|few
TGTGCCAGCAGCCTCCTTGGACAGGGGGATGAGACCCAGTACTTC
CASSLLGQGDETQYF
>TRBD2|TRBJ2-5|15|TRBV5-1|-
TGCGCCAGCAGCTTTAACGGGGGGGCCCAAGAGACCCAGTACTTC
CASSFNGGAQETQYF
>TRBD2|TRBJ2-7|16|TRBV6-6|few
TGTGCCAGCAGCGCCCGACCGGGACTAGCGGGGAGAGAGCAGTACTTC
CASSARPGLAGREQYF
>-|TRBJ2-1|15|TRBV20-1|-
TGCAGTGCTAGAGACTCAAAGAGACTTCACAATGAGCAGTTCTTC
CSARDSKRLHNEQFF
>-|TRBJ2-6|15|TRBV27|few
TGTGCCAGCAGTTCGGGGGAAGCCGGGGCCAACGTCCTGACTTTC
CASSSGEAGANVLTF
>-|TRBJ2-2|15|TRBV4-3|-
TGCGCCAGCAGCCATGGGACCCAGGTTTCCGGGGAGCTGTTTTTT
CASSHGTQVSGELFF
>TRBD1|TRBJ2-3|17|TRBV7-2|-
TGTGCCAGCAGCCTGACCGGGACAGGGGGAAGCACAGATACGCAGTATTTT
CASSLTGTGGSTDTQYF
>TRBD2|TRBJ2-5|15|TRBV7-2|few
TGTGCCAGCAGCTTAGGCGGGGGGCTTTCTGAGACCCAGTACTTC
CASSLGGGLSETQYF
>-|TRBJ2-5|17|TRBV28|few
TGTGCCAGCAGTTTAACTTCGGGGCAGAACCACCAAGAGACCCAGTACTTC
CASSLTSGQNHQETQYF
>-|TRBJ2-3|16|TRBV24-1|-
TGTGCCACCAGTGATTTACCAGGGGAGAGCACAGATACGCAGTATTTT
CATSDLPGESTDTQYF
>-|TRBJ2-7|13|TRBV28|few
TGTGCCAGCAGACCGGGACCAGTCTACGAGCAGTACTTC
CASRPGPVYEQYF
>-|TRBJ2-7|13|TRBV20-1|-
TGCAGGGCTGGGACACATACAAACTACGAGCAGTACTTC
CRAGTHTNYEQYF
>-|TRBJ2-2|12|TRBV6-5|few
TGTGCCAGCAGTTATACCACCGGGGAGCTGTTTTTT
CASSYTTGELFF
>TRBD1|TRBJ2-6|19|TRBV7-6|once
TGTGCCAGCAGCGCGCAAGCAGGACAGGGTTTATCTGGGGCCAACGTCTTGACTTTC
CASSAQAGQGLSGANVLTF
>TRBD2|TRBJ2-1|16|TRBV5-1|-
TGCGCCAGCTCCCATATGGCTAGCGGGGGCCCCAATGAGCAGTTCTTC
CASSHMASGGPNEQFF
>TRBD1|TRBJ1-4|16|TRBV4-2|-
TGTGCCAGCAGCCAGGGACAGGGAGGAACTAATGAAAAACTGTTTTTT
CASSQGQGGTNEKLFF
>TRBD1|TRBJ1-5|16|TRBV7-9|-
TGTGCCAGCAGCTTCGCCGACAGGGGGGCAAATCAGCCCCAGCATTTT
CASSFADRGANQPQHF
>-|TRBJ2-1|17|TRBV4-3|-
TGCGCCAGCAGCCAAGTCAGGGGCGGGAGCTCCGACAATGAGCAGTTCTTC
CASSQVRGGSSDNEQFF
>-|TRBJ1-5|14|TRBV6-6|-
TGTGCCGGTAACCGGGACAATAGCAATCAGCCCCAGCATTTT
CAGNRDNSNQPQHF